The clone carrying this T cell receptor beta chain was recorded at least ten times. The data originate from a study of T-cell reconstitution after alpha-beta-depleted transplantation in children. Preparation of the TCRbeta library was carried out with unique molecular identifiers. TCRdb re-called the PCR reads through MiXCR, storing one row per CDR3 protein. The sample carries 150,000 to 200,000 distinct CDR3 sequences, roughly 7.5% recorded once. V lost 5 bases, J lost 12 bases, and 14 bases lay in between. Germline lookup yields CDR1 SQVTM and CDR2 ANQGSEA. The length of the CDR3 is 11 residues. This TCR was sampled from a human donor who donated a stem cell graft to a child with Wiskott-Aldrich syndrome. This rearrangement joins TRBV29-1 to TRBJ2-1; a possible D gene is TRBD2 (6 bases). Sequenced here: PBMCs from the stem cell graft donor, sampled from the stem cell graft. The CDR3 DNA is TGCAGCGTTCCAAGGACTATCGGGCAGTTCTTC. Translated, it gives CSVPRTIGQFF.